These 7 T cell receptor beta chains came from one sample sequenced in a study of blood T cell repertoires in COVID-19. Some clones are missing from TCRdb's copy, which holds only in-frame ones; the method was immunoSEQ multiplex PCR. Among 84,000 or so clones listed, around 80% were seen once. The specimen was peripheral blood. These receptor sequences come from a man between 65 and 85 years old with acute or convalescent COVID-19.

The chain couples TRBV6-6 to TRBJ1-5, with D perhaps matching TRBD1 (5 bases). CDR1 is MNHNY, CDR2 SVGAGI, per germline (reference sequence). The germline V and J ends were trimmed by 7 bases and 1 base, with 8 bases remaining between them. The CDR3 has 13 amino acids. The CDR3 DNA is TGTGCCAGCATGGGGGGAAGCAATCAGCCCCAGCATTTT. Protein: CASMGGSNQPQHF.

The rearrangement uses TRBV14 and TRBJ2-7, with TRBD2 matching 7 bases. The V gene's germline CDR1 is SGHDN and CDR2 FVKESK. The CDR3 length is 13 residues. Germline trimming cut 0 bases from V and 7 bases from J; bases unmatched to any gene: 3. The CDR3 DNA sequence: TGTGCCAGCAGCCAAGATCTGGGAGGGGAGCAGTACTTC. It is translated as CASSQDLGGEQYF. Variable domain in full (rest from reference TRBV14 and TRBJ2-7): EAGVTQFPSHSVIEKGQTVTLRCDPISGHDNLYWYRRVMGKEIKFLLHFVKESKQDESGMPNNRFLAERTGGTYSTLKVQPAELEDSGVYFCASSQDLGGEQYFGPGTRLTVT.

This chain links TRBV14 with TRBJ2-3; D not resolved. V lost 1 base, J lost 4 bases, and 9 bases lay in between. This CDR3 contains 14 residues. Germline lookup yields CDR1 SGHDN and CDR2 FVKESK. As DNA, the CDR3 is TGTGCCAGCAGCCAAGGACGTCTAGCAGATACGCAGTATTTT. It translates to CASSQGRLADTQYF.

This chain links TRBV6-5 with TRBJ1-6; D uncertain. Per the germline V gene, CDR1 is MNHEY and CDR2 is SVGAGI. This CDR3 has 13 residues. Trimming shortened V by 0 bases and J by 10 bases, and 7 bases separated the two germline ends. The chain's CDR3 is CASSYSASSPLHF. In DNA form, the CDR3 reads TGTGCCAGCAGTTACTCGGCTTCCTCACCCCTCCACTTT.

The rearrangement uses TRBV7-6 and TRBJ2-1; TRBD1 might be the D (6 bases). This CDR3 has 18 residues. Germline CDR1 is SGHVS and CDR2 is FNYEAQ. Trimming pared 4 bases from V and 0 bases from J, leaving 19 bases between. CDR3 sequence reads: CASSSINLDRPSYNEQFF. In DNA, the CDR3 is TGTGCCAGCAGCTCGATTAATTTGGACAGACCCTCCTACAATGAGCAGTTCTTC.

The chain uses TRBV7-9 and TRBJ1-2; D not certain. The V gene's germline CDR1 is SEHNR and CDR2 FQNEAQ (reference sequence). V dropped 3 bases and J dropped 8 bases, with 7 bases sitting between them. This CDR3 has 11 residues. The CDR3 DNA reads TGTGCCAGCAGCTTCGGGTCAGGCTACACCTTC. It codes for CASSFGSGYTF.

The chain employs TRBV2 and TRBJ1-2, with D perhaps matching TRBD1 (6 bases). The V end was cut by 6 bases, the J end by 2 bases, with 7 bases between. CDR1 is SNHLY and CDR2 is FYNNEI in the germline V gene. The CDR3 totals 12 residues. The CDR3, as DNA: TGTGCCAGCAGGGACAGCAACTATGGCTACACCTTC. This translates into CASRDSNYGYTF.